These 29 T cell receptor beta chains share one sample of origin, sequenced in a study of blood T cell repertoires in COVID-19. Some clones are missing from TCRdb's copy, which holds only in-frame ones; the method was immunoSEQ multiplex PCR. The sample shows around 250,000 clones, roughly 85% of them seen only once. The sample comprised peripheral blood. The receptors were gathered from a man in his sixties who had recovered from COVID-19.

J is TRBJ2-3 and V is TRBV7-2, with 8 bases fitting TRBD2. The J segment lost 7 bases and the V segment lost 6 bases, leaving 12 bases of the junction unmatched. Per the germline V gene, CDR1 is SGHTA and CDR2 is FQGNSA. The CDR3 consists of 15 residues. CDR3 loop: CASRHPGLGRYTQYF. The CDR3 DNA follows: TGTGCCAGCAGACATCCGGGACTAGGTCGTTATACGCAGTATTTT.

This sequence joins TRBV5-1 and TRBJ1-1; D is perhaps TRBD1 (5 bases). Germline CDR1 is SGHRS and CDR2 is YFSETQ. V lost 2 bases to trimming and J lost 5 bases, with 10 bases between them. The CDR3 sequence is 13 residues long. CDR3 region: CASSFRGGTEAFF. CDR3 DNA sequence: TGCGCCAGCAGCTTCCGGGGGGGAACTGAAGCTTTCTTT.

V is TRBV7-9 and J is TRBJ2-3; 9 bases map to TRBD1. The CDR3 totals 15 residues. J was trimmed by 1 base and V by 8 bases; bases with no gene match: 7. In germline, CDR1 is SEHNR, CDR2 FQNEAQ (reference sequence). The CDR3 is CASDPGQGGTDTQYF. The CDR3, as DNA: TGTGCCAGCGACCCGGGACAGGGAGGCACAGATACGCAGTATTTT.

The chain couples TRBV4-2 to TRBJ2-7; 9 positions match TRBD2. From germline, CDR1 is LGHNA and CDR2 YNFKEQ. This CDR3 contains 18 residues. J lost 0 bases, V lost 1 base, and 10 bases had no gene match. The CDR3 DNA sequence: TGTGCCAGCAGCCAAGGAGCTAGCGGGACCGTGAGCTCCTACGAGCAGTACTTC. Residues: CASSQGASGTVSSYEQYF.

The gene calls are TRBV28 and TRBJ1-4; perhaps TRBD1 as D (6 bases). This CDR3 is 14 amino acids long. Trimming stripped 8 bases from V and 8 bases from J, with 18 bases between. CDR1 and CDR2 (germline): MDHEN, SYDVKM. The CDR3 spells CASEQTGFGEKLFF. The CDR3 DNA sequence: TGTGCCAGCGAACAAACAGGGTTCGGCGAAAAACTGTTTTTT.

This clone was seen just once. The chain uses TRBV10-3 and TRBJ2-6, with D unresolved. This CDR3 contains 17 residues. Germline V gives CDR1 ENHRY, CDR2 SYGVKD. The V and J ends lost 2 bases and 0 bases respectively, with 11 bases between them. CDR3 bases: TGTGCCATCAGTGAGACCCAGGTCCTCTCTGGGGCCAACGTCCTGACTTTC. Amino acids: CAISETQVLSGANVLTF.

V is TRBV18 and J is TRBJ2-1; TRBD2 agrees at 10 bases. The CDR3 has 14 amino acids. J lost 6 bases, V lost 6 bases, and 5 bases had no gene match. The germline gives CDR1 KGHSH, CDR2 LQKENI. The CDR3 here is CASSTSGNLNEQFF. In DNA form, the CDR3 reads TGTGCCAGCTCTACTAGCGGGAATCTCAATGAGCAGTTCTTC.

This clone has a single count. V is TRBV11-2 and J is TRBJ2-3, with 8 nucleotides matching TRBD2. CDR3 size: 14 residues. With V trimmed by 5 bases and J by 3 bases, 4 bases remained unmatched. The germline CDR1 and CDR2 sequences are SGHAT and FQNNGV. CDR3 amino acids: CASSRGGRTDTQYF. The CDR3 DNA reads as TGTGCCAGCAGCCGGGGGGGCCGGACAGATACGCAGTATTTT.

The chain has TRBV28 and TRBJ1-2, with D uncertain. The CDR3 is 13 residues long. Germline CDR1 is MDHEN and CDR2 is SYDVKM. With 2 bases removed from V and 3 bases from J, the gap between germline ends came to 7 bases. The CDR3 region is CASSLPVYYGYTF. The CDR3 nucleotides read TGTGCCAGCAGTTTACCCGTGTACTATGGCTACACCTTC.

This sequence joins TRBV6-5 and TRBJ2-2; 13 nucleotides agree with TRBD2. Germline CDR1 and CDR2: MNHEY and SVGAGI. J was trimmed by 7 bases and V by 2 bases; bases with no gene match: 4. The CDR3 extends over 16 amino acids. DNA of the CDR3: TGTGCCAGCAGTTACGGGACTAGCGGGATAGACGGGGAGCTGTTTTTT. Amino acid sequence: CASSYGTSGIDGELFF.

This clone occurred once. The chain recombines TRBV18 with TRBJ2-7; 13 bases map to TRBD2. Trimming cost V 2 bases and J 1 base; bases outside gene matches: 2. The CDR3 runs 16 residues. Germline V gene sequence: CDR1 KGHSH, CDR2 LQKENI. The CDR3 region is CASSPGGLAGSYEQYF. DNA of the CDR3: TGTGCCAGCTCACCAGGGGGACTAGCGGGATCCTACGAGCAGTACTTC.

This clone was picked up one time. The CDR3 here is CSVEFDLPYEQYF. CDR3 coding DNA: TGCAGCGTTGAATTTGACTTACCCTACGAGCAGTACTTC. The rearrangement uses TRBV29-1 and TRBJ2-7; D not resolved. The CDR3 consists of 13 residues. Trimming removed 2 bases from V and 2 bases from J, with 10 bases in between. The V gene's germline CDR1 is SQVTM and CDR2 ANQGSEA.

The chain recombines TRBV6-4 with TRBJ1-2; TRBD1 matches 7 bases. The germline gives CDR1 MRHNA, CDR2 SNTAGT. V lost 2 bases, J lost 8 bases, and 14 bases stayed unmatched. This CDR3 is 16 amino acids long. This CDR3 reads CASSDNIAGGTGGYTF. DNA for the CDR3: TGTGCCAGCAGTGACAATATAGCAGGGGGAACGGGCGGCTACACCTTC.

This clone is a singleton in its sample. The chain recombines TRBV7-9 with TRBJ1-4; no definite D call. This CDR3 comprises 14 residues. Trimming removed 6 bases from V and 2 bases from J, with 10 bases in between. Germline V gene lookup returns CDR1 SEHNR and CDR2 FQNEAQ (reference sequence). CDR3: CASREAGTNEKLFF. In nucleotides, the CDR3 is TGTGCCAGCAGGGAAGCGGGTACTAATGAAAAACTGTTTTTT.

V is TRBV5-1 and J is TRBJ1-4, with a possible D match to TRBD1 (6 bases). Trimming shortened V by 3 bases and J by 0 bases, and 15 bases separated the two germline ends. There are 17 residues in the CDR3. The germline CDR1 and CDR2 sequences are SGHRS and YFSETQ. The CDR3 protein is CASSSGVQGPTNEKLFF. The CDR3, as DNA: TGCGCCAGCAGCTCCGGGGTTCAGGGGCCAACTAATGAAAAACTGTTTTTT.

This clone has a handful of counts. The chain carries TRBV7-8 and TRBJ2-7, with D unresolved. V was cut by 2 bases and J by 1 base, with 12 bases left in between. This CDR3 is built from 15 residues. Germline CDR1 is SGHVS and CDR2 is FQNEAQ. Here the CDR3 reads CASSLLEWSSYEQYF. Written as DNA, the CDR3 is TGTGCCAGCAGCTTATTGGAATGGAGTTCCTACGAGCAGTACTTC.

The chain uses TRBV9 and TRBJ2-3; 10 nucleotides line up with TRBD2. This CDR3 region has 15 residues. After removal of 3 bases from V and 3 bases from J, the junction contained 4 bases not matched to a gene. Per germline, CDR1 SGDLS and CDR2 YYNGEE. The CDR3 bases are TGTGCCAGCAGCGCCCTAGCGGGGGAGACAGATACGCAGTATTTT. It yields the protein CASSALAGETDTQYF.

J is TRBJ2-5 and V is TRBV7-2, with D hard to call. The CDR3 totals 14 residues. Deletions cut 1 base from V and 1 base from J, with 7 bases between. Germline CDR1 SGHTA, CDR2 FQGNSA. CDR3 in amino acids: CASSLGLIQETQYF. CDR3 DNA: TGTGCCAGCAGCTTAGGCCTAATCCAAGAGACCCAGTACTTC. Complete variable domain (other parts from reference TRBV7-2 and TRBJ2-5): GAGVSQSPSNKVTEKGKDVELRCDPISGHTALYWYRQSLGQGLEFLIYFQGNSAPDKSGLPSDRFSAERTGGSVSTLTIQRTQQEDSAVYLCASSLGLIQETQYFGPGTRLLVL.

This clone was detected once. The chain employs TRBV28 and TRBJ2-3; D perhaps matches TRBD1 (7 bases). In germline, CDR1 is MDHEN, CDR2 SYDVKM. The V end was cut by 6 bases, the J end by 8 bases, with 18 bases between. The CDR3 has 14 amino acids. The CDR3 DNA reads TGTGCCAGCAGCCTAGTCGGGGGACAGAGTACGCAGTATTTT. Translated: CASSLVGGQSTQYF.

DNA of the CDR3: TGCAGCGTTGATATCAGCGGAGGGGAGACCCAGTACTTC. Protein sequence: CSVDISGGETQYF. J is TRBJ2-5 and V is TRBV29-1; D perhaps matches TRBD2 (6 bases). This CDR3 contains 13 residues. Germline V CDR1 and CDR2: SQVTM, ANQGSEA. Trimming stripped 3 bases from V and 5 bases from J, with 13 bases between.

V gene TRBV25-1 combines with J gene TRBJ2-7; no clear D gene. Germline CDR1 reads MGHDK; CDR2 reads SYGVNS. Trimming stripped 7 bases from V and 0 bases from J, with 7 bases between. The length of the CDR3 is 12 residues. The CDR3 loop reads CASKRSSYEQYF. In DNA, the CDR3 is TGTGCCAGCAAGAGGAGCTCCTACGAGCAGTACTTC.

Comments on this clone: This sample includes further DNA sequences coding for the same CDR3. The chain joins TRBV2 to TRBJ2-7, with D perhaps matching TRBD2 (6 bases). CDR3 length: 13 residues. Deletions cut 4 bases from V and 0 bases from J, with 7 bases between. From germline, CDR1 is SNHLY and CDR2 FYNNEI. The CDR3 here is CASSAGGSYEQYF. The CDR3 DNA reads TGTGCCAGCAGTGCCGGGGGCTCCTACGAGCAGTACTTC.

The chain joins TRBV6-5 to TRBJ2-7; 9 bases fit TRBD1. Losses at the gene ends were 10 bases for V and 2 bases for J; bases not matched to a gene: 6. The CDR3 is 13 amino acids. The germline CDR1 and CDR2 sequences are MNHEY and SVGAGI. CDR3 in DNA: TGTGCCACGCGGCGACAGGGGGCCTACGAGCAGTACTTC. It encodes CATRRQGAYEQYF.

The CDR3 DNA is TGTGCCAGCAGCCGCCAAAGTGGGACAGGGGCTAACGAGCAGTACTTC. Protein sequence: CASSRQSGTGANEQYF. The chain recombines TRBV3-1 (or the pseudogene TRBV3-2) with TRBJ2-7; TRBD1 aligns across 10 bases. V was clipped by 4 bases and J by 5 bases; unmatched bases: 11. Germline V gives CDR1 LGHDT, CDR2 YNNKEL (reference sequence). This CDR3 region has 16 residues.

The rearrangement uses TRBV7-9 and TRBJ1-4, with 11 bases fitting TRBD1. The CDR3 totals 15 residues. The germline V gene encodes CDR1 SEHNR and CDR2 FQNEAQ (reference sequence). Trimming cost V 5 bases and J 8 bases; bases outside gene matches: 7. The CDR3 DNA reads as TGTGCCAGCAGCCCCGGACAGGGGGCAACCGAAAAACTGTTTTTT. Translating it yields CASSPGQGATEKLFF.

The chain employs TRBV5-1 and TRBJ1-1; 7 nucleotides align to TRBD1. CDR3 size: 15 residues. Germline V gives CDR1 SGHRS, CDR2 YFSETQ. V lost 0 bases, J lost 1 base, and 3 bases stayed unmatched. CDR3 nucleotide sequence: TGCGCCAGCAGCTTGGATCCAGGGGGGAACACTGAAGCTTTCTTT. Translating it yields CASSLDPGGNTEAFF.

V gene TRBV4-1 combines with J gene TRBJ1-4; tentatively, D is TRBD1 (5 bases). CDR1 MGHRA and CDR2 YSYEKL come from the germline V gene. With 1 base removed from V and 8 bases from J, the gap between germline ends came to 11 bases. The CDR3 runs 14 residues. This CDR3 reads CASSQVGGVEKLFF. CDR3 sequence (DNA): TGCGCCAGCAGCCAAGTGGGGGGGGTCGAAAAACTGTTTTTT.

The chain recombines TRBV5-4 with TRBJ2-7; 9 bases agree with TRBD1. Germline CDR1 and CDR2: SGHNT and YYREEE (reference sequence). V trimming: 4 bases; J trimming: 6 bases; junction bases outside the gene matches: 8. CDR3 length: 14 residues. CDR3: CASSKGQGNGEQYF. Here the CDR3 DNA reads TGTGCCAGCAGCAAGGGACAGGGTAACGGCGAGCAGTACTTC.

This clone was seen more than once but under ten times. The chain carries TRBV6-4 and TRBJ1-1, with D unclear. Trimming pared 4 bases from V and 0 bases from J, leaving 9 bases between. In germline, CDR1 is MRHNA, CDR2 SNTAGT. This CDR3 is 14 amino acids long. The CDR3 spells CASSVRGLNTEAFF. As DNA, the CDR3 is TGTGCCAGCAGTGTAAGAGGGCTGAACACTGAAGCTTTCTTT.